The text below deals with one T cell receptor (beta chain). Antigen: not known. The ends were cut back, 3 bases at V and 3 bases at J, with 12 bases in the middle. The CDR3 covers 13 residues. Germline V gene lookup returns CDR1 DFQATT and CDR2 SNEGSKA (reference sequence). This entry belongs to a study of blood T cells in healthy people across ages. Study-wide results and caveats: Significant beta diversity loss was already apparent by age approximately 38, declining roughly linearly.

Healthy Russian Caucasian donors spanned ages about 6 to 100 years. Approximately 10 milliliters was the volume of peripheral blood drawn from each donor. With a J-beta primer mix and a sample-barcoded 5' primer, a second PCR ran about 6 to 11 cycles. TCRdb analysed the 5' RACE reads with MiXCR anew, one entry per CDR3 protein. The profile shows 1 million or so distinct CDR3 sequences, under 45% of them singletons. This TCR derives from a woman aged 55-69 years in good health. Sequencing was carried out using blood. The chain couples TRBV20-1 to TRBJ2-7; TRBD2 is a possible D gene (6 bases). Written as DNA, the CDR3 is TGCAGTGCTAGGACTAGTCAAAGCTACGAGCAGTACTTC. This sequence encodes CSARTSQSYEQYF.